This TCR beta chain was captured by sequencing in a study of T-cell reconstitution after alpha-beta-depleted transplantation in children. CDR1 SQVTM and CDR2 ANQGSEA come from the germline V gene. The V gene lost 6 bases and the J gene lost 1 base, with 15 bases spanning the gap. This CDR3 spans 14 amino acids. This clonotype was picked up a small number of times. Its specificity is unknown. Researchers prepared the TCRbeta library using unique molecular identifiers, the study reports. TCRdb used MiXCR to reprocess the PCR reads, holding one entry per CDR3 protein. Counted here are about a million distinct CDR3 sequences, around 30% occurring once; the ten biggest clones make up under 30%. Findings of the study overall: Several patients had high TCRbeta diversity at day 60; it came from surviving recipient T cells and thymic progenitors. At around two months after transplant, the alpha-beta T cells were reportedly derived from several hundred expanded clones that came from non-depleted graft cells. From newly produced T cells came most of the T-cell counts and diversity one year after transplant.

The TCR originated in a boy less than two years old who had a stem cell transplant for SCID, so the T cells may come from the graft donor. The chain joins TRBV29-1 to TRBJ2-5; a possible D gene is TRBD2 (5 bases). The sequencing used PBMCs, mostly from graft donor cells, collected 360 days after TCRalphabeta/CD19-depleted stem cell transplant. Written as DNA, the CDR3 is TGCAGCGTCGCCCTGTTAGGGAGCCAAGAGACCCAGTACTTC. Its translation is CSVALLGSQETQYF.